The present TCR beta chain was sequenced within a study of cytomegalovirus exposure and HLA in healthy donors. The CDR3 has 13 residues. The V and J ends lost 3 bases and 3 bases respectively, with 8 bases between them. In germline, CDR1 is KGHSH, CDR2 LQKENI. 60 Vbeta and 13 Jbeta primers were used in PCR. Repertoires were generated with immunoSEQ multiplex PCR, while TCRdb's copy carries only in-frame clones and drops some. The sample lists some 160,000 clones, about 72% occurring once. A word on this clone: The antigen is undetermined.

Study-wide points: Later work showed greater clonal expansion in HLA-associated TCR beta chains than in equally common others.

This chain connects TRBV18 to TRBJ2-5; perhaps TRBD1 as D (5 bases). The sample consisted of PBMCs. The origin of this receptor is a man between 40 and 49 years old in good health and CMV-seronegative. The DNA of the CDR3 is TGTGCCAGCTCACCTCCAGGGAAAGAGACCCAGTACTTC. As protein: CASSPPGKETQYF.